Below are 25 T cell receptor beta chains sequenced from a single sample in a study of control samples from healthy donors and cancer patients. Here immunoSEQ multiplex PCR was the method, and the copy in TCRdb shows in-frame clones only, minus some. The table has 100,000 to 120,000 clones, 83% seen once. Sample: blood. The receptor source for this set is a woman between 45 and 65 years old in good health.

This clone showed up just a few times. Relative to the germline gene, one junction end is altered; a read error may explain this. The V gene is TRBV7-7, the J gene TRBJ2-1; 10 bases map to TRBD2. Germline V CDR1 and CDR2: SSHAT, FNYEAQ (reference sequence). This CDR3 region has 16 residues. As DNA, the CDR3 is TGTGCTAGCAGCTTAGTAACAGCGGGAGGGCCAAACGAGCAGTTCTTC. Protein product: CASSLVTAGGPNEQFF.

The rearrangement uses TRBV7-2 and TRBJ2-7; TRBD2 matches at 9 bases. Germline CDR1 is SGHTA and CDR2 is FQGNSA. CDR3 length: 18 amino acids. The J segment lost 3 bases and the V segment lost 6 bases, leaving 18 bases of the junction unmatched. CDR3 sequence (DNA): TGTGCCAGCAGTTCATCGACTAGCGGAGCCTCATTGGACTACGAGCAGTACTTC. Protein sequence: CASSSSTSGASLDYEQYF.

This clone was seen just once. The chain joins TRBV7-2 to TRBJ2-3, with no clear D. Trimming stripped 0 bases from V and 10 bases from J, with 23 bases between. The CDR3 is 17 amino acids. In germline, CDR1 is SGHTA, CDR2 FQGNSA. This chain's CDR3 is CASSLADFTRARAAQYF. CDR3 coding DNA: TGTGCCAGCAGCTTAGCGGATTTTACAAGGGCCCGGGCGGCGCAGTATTTT.

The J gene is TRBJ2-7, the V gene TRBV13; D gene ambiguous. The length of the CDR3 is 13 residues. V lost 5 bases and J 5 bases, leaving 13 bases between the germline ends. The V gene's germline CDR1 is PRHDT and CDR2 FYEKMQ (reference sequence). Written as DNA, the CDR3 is TGTGCCAGCAGCCACCCGATAGACGACGAGCAGTACTTC. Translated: CASSHPIDDEQYF.

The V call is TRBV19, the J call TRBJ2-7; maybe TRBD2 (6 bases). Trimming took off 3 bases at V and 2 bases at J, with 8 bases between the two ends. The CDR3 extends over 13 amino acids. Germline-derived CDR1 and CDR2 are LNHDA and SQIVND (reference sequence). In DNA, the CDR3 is TGTGCCAGTAGTATCCCGGGAGCCTACGAGCAGTACTTC. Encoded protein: CASSIPGAYEQYF.

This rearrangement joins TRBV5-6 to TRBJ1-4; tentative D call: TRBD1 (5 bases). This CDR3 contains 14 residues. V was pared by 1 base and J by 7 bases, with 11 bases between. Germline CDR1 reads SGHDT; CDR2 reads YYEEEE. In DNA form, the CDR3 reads TGTGCCAGCAGCTTGCAGGGAGTGAGTGAAAAACTGTTTTTT. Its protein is CASSLQGVSEKLFF.

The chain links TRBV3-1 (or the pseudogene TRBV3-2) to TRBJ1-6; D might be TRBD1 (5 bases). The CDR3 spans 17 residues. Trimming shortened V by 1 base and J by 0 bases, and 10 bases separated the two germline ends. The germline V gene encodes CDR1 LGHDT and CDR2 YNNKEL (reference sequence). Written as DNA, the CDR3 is TGTGCCAGCAGCCAAGGGGGGGACTTCTCCTATAATTCACCCCTCCACTTT. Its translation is CASSQGGDFSYNSPLHF.

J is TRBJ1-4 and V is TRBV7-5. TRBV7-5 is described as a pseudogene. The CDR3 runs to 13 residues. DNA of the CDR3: TGTGCCAGAACCACTGCAACTAATGAAAAACTGTTTTTT. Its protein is CARTTATNEKLFF.

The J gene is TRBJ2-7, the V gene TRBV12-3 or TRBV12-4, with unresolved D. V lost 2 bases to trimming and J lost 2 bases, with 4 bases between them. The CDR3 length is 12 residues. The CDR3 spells CASSLYAYEQYF. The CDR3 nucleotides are TGTGCCAGCAGTTTATATGCCTACGAGCAGTACTTC.

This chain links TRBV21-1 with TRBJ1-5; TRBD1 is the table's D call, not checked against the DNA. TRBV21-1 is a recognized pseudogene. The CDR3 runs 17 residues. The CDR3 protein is CASSEKDSRGYHQPQHF. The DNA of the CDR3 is TGTGCCAGCAGCGAAAAGGATTCCAGGGGATATCATCAGCCCCAGCATTTT.

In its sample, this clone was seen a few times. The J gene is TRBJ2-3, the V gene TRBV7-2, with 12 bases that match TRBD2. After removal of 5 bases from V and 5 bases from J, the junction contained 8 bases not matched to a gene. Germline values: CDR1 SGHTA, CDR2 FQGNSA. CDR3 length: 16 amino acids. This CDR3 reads CASSPTSGGGEDTQYF. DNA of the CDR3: TGTGCCAGCAGCCCGACTAGCGGGGGAGGTGAAGATACGCAGTATTTT.

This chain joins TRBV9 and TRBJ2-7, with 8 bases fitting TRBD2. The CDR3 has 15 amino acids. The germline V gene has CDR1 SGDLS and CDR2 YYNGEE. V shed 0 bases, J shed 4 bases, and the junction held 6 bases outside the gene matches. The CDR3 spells CASSVAPGGAYEQYF. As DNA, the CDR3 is TGTGCCAGCAGCGTAGCTCCCGGGGGGGCGTACGAGCAGTACTTC.

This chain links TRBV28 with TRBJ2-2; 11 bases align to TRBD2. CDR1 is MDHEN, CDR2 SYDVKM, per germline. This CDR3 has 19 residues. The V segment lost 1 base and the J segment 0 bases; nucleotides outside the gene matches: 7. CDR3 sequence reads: CASSLYLAGGITNTGELFF. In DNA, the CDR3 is TGTGCCAGCAGTTTATACCTAGCGGGGGGCATTACGAACACCGGGGAGCTGTTTTTT.

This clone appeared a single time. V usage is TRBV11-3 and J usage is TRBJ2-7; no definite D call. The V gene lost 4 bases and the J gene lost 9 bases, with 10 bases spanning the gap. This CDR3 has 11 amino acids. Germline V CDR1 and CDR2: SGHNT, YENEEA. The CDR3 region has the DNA TGTGCCAGCAGCTCTAAATTCGGGCAGTACTTC. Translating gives CASSSKFGQYF.

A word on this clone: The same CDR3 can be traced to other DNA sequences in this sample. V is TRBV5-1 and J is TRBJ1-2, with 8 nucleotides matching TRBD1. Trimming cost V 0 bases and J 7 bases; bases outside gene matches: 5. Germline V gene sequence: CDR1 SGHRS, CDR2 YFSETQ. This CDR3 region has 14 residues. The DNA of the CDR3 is TGCGCCAGCAGCTTGGCCGGTACAGGGGGTGGCTACACCTTC. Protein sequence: CASSLAGTGGGYTF.

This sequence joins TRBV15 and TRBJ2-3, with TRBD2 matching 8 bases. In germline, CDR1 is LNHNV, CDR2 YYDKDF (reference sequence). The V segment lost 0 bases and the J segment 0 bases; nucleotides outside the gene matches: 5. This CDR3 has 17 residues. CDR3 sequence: CATSRDSGGPSTDTQYF. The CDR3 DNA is TGTGCCACCAGCAGAGACTCGGGGGGGCCGAGCACAGATACGCAGTATTTT.

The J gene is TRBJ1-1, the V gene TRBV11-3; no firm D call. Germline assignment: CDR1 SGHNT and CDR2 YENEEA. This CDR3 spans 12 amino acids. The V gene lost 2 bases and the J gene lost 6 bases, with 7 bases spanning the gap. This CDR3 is CASSLIFSEAFF. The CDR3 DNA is TGTGCCAGCAGCTTAATTTTTTCTGAAGCTTTCTTT.

This chain's CDR3 is CASGTGPYEQYF. Written as DNA, the CDR3 is TGTGCCTCCGGGACAGGTCCCTACGAGCAGTACTTC. This sequence joins TRBV30 and TRBJ2-7, with 8 bases fitting TRBD1. V lost 7 bases to trimming and J lost 2 bases; unmatched junction nucleotides: 4. Germline V gene data show CDR1 as GTSNPN and CDR2 as SVGIG (reference sequence). The CDR3 consists of 12 residues. The full variable domain, in which reference TRBV30 and TRBJ2-7 provide the parts outside the CDR3, is SQTIHQWPATLVQPVGSPLSLECTVEGTSNPNLYWYRQAAGRGLQLLFYSVGIGQISSEVPQNLSASRPQDRQFILSSKKLLLSDSGFYLCASGTGPYEQYFGPGTRLTVT.

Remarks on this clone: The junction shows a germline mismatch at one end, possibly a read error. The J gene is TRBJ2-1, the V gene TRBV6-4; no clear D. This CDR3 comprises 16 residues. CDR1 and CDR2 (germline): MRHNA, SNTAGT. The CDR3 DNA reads TGTGCCAGCAGTGACTCGGTGGGTGCAGGCTACAATAAGCAGTTCTTC. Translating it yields CASSDSVGAGYNKQFF.

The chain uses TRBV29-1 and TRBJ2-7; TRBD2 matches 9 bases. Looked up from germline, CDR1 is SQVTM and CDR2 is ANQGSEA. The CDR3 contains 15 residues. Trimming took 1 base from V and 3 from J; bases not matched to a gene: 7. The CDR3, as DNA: TGCAGCGTTGAAGTCTTGGCGGGAGGGGGCTACGAGCAGTACTTC. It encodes CSVEVLAGGGYEQYF.

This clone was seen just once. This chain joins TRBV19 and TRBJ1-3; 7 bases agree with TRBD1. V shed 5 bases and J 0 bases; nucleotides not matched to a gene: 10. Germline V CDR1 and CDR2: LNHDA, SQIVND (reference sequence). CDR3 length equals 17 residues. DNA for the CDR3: TGTGCCAGTAGTTCGACGACAGGGCTAAACTCTGGAAACACCATATATTTT. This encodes CASSSTTGLNSGNTIYF. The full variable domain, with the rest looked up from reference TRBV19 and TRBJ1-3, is DGGITQSPKYLFRKEGQNVTLSCEQNLNHDAMYWYRQDPGQGLRLIYYSQIVNDFQKGDIAEGYSVSREKKESFPLTVTSAQKNPTAFYLCASSSTTGLNSGNTIYFGEGSWLTVV.

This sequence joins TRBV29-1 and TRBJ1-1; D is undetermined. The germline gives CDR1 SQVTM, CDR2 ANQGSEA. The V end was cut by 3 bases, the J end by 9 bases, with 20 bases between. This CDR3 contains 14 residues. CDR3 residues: CSVDSQDERGKAFF. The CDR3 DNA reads TGCAGCGTTGATTCCCAGGATGAACGGGGAAAAGCTTTCTTT.

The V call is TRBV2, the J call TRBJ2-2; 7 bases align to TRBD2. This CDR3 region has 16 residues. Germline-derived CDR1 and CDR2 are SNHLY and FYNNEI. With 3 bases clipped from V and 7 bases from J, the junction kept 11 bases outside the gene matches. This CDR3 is CASSERSGRGSGELFF. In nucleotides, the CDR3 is TGTGCCAGCAGTGAGCGTTCAGGGAGGGGCAGCGGGGAGCTGTTTTTT.

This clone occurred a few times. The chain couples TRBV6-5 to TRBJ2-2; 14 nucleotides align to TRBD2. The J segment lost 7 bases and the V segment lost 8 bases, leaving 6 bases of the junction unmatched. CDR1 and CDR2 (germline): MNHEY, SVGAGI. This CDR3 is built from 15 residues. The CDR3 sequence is CASSGLAGVDGELFF. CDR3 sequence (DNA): TGTGCCAGCTCGGGACTAGCGGGAGTTGACGGGGAGCTGTTTTTT.

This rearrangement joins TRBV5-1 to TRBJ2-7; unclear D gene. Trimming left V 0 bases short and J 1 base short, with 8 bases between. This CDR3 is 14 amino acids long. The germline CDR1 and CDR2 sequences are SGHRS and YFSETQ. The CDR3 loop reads CASSLVGSSYEQYF. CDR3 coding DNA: TGCGCCAGCAGCTTGGTTGGGTCTTCCTACGAGCAGTACTTC.